This TCR beta chain comes out of a study of molecular identifiers for immune sequencing clone quantification. Study-level results: Clones that exceeded 20 RNA copies held over 99% of effector molecules, yet under 1% in naive cells.

Regarding this clonotype: Its target is unknown.

Germline lookup yields CDR1 LGHDT and CDR2 YNNKEL (reference sequence). Deletions cut 1 base from V and 5 bases from J, with 11 bases between. The CDR3 is 14 residues long. Naive CD8 sequencing libraries were generated from approximately 20,000 to 1,000,000 sorted cells, with 10%, 30% or 50% RNA as input. The sorting of naive CD8 T cells used the CD8+CD4-CCR7+CD45RA+ phenotype. Preparation of the bulk TCR libraries relied on previously described methods and listed TCR primers. In TCRdb, the PCR reads were re-called with MiXCR into one record per CDR3 protein. The sample has more than 450,000 distinct CDR3 sequences; around a fifth are singletons.

The sample consisted of naive CD8+ T cells from blood, with Jurkat cell RNA spiked in. Subset meaning: FACS-sorted CD8+CD4-CCR7+CD45RA+ naive T cells. The TCR originated in a human donor in good health. Some libraries in this study had Jurkat cell RNA spiked in. V is TRBV3-1 and J is TRBJ2-5, with D hard to call. The CDR3 loop is CASSQVLSMETQYF. CDR3 nucleotide sequence: TGTGCCAGCAGCCAAGTGCTTTCTATGGAGACCCAGTACTTC.